These 11 T cell receptor beta chains originate from one sample sequenced in a study of shared clonotypes between healthy human individuals. Sequencing used immunoSEQ multiplex PCR; TCRdb keeps in-frame clones, though not all of them. Of fewer than 850,000 clones listed, roughly 96% are singletons. CD45RO-negative cells were positively selected for CCR7, leaving out terminally differentiated effector memory CD45RA+ cells. The specimen was naive CD8+ T cells sorted from blood. The receptor set was obtained from a man younger than 45 in good health.

The chain is built from TRBV7-2 and TRBJ2-7; D remains ambiguous. The CDR3 is 13 residues long. V was pared by 1 base and J by 6 bases, with 10 bases between. Germline V gives CDR1 SGHTA, CDR2 FQGNSA. The CDR3 spells CASSLVDLGEQYF. The CDR3 DNA follows: TGTGCCAGCAGCTTAGTAGACCTCGGCGAGCAGTACTTC.

Note on this clone: This same CDR3 is encoded by further DNA sequences in the sample. This chain links TRBV27 with TRBJ2-1; a possible D gene is TRBD2 (6 bases). The V gene's germline CDR1 is MNHEY and CDR2 SMNVEV (reference sequence). The CDR3 runs to 15 residues. V dropped 1 base and J dropped 1 base, with 8 bases sitting between them. The CDR3 here is CASSLLAGSYNEQFF. CDR3 DNA: TGTGCCAGCAGTTTATTGGCGGGATCCTACAATGAGCAGTTCTTC.

The chain joins TRBV27 to TRBJ2-3, with D unclear. CDR1 is MNHEY, CDR2 SMNVEV, per germline (reference sequence). This CDR3 has 15 amino acids. V was clipped by 2 bases and J by 3 bases, with 12 bases between them. The CDR3, as DNA: TGTGCCAGCAGTTTAAGATCCTCACTTACAGATACGCAGTATTTT. Protein sequence: CASSLRSSLTDTQYF.

The rearrangement uses TRBV7-6 and TRBJ2-7, with 9 bases lining up with TRBD1. Looked up from germline, CDR1 is SGHVS and CDR2 is FNYEAQ. The CDR3 is 16 amino acids. Losses at the gene ends were 4 bases for V and 7 bases for J; bases not matched to a gene: 14. Here the CDR3 DNA reads TGTGCCAGCAGCTCGGAACCGGGACAGGGTGTGTGGGAGCAGTACTTC. Residues: CASSSEPGQGVWEQYF.

V and J are TRBV27 and TRBJ2-7, with TRBD1 identical over 10 bases. Trimming removed 4 bases from V and 2 bases from J; junction bases left unmatched: 5. This CDR3 region has 15 residues. The germline V gene has CDR1 MNHEY and CDR2 SMNVEV (reference sequence). The CDR3 here is CASSYGTGVAYEQYF. DNA for the CDR3: TGTGCCAGCAGTTACGGGACAGGGGTGGCCTACGAGCAGTACTTC.

The V gene is TRBV4-2, the J gene TRBJ1-1; TRBD1 might be the D (6 bases). There are 14 residues in the CDR3. The germline gives CDR1 LGHNA, CDR2 YNFKEQ. Trimming cost V 0 bases and J 8 bases, with 13 bases left between them. In nucleotides, the CDR3 is TGTGCCAGCAGCCAAGATATCCGGACAGAGGAAGCTTTCTTT. Translation gives CASSQDIRTEEAFF.

The V and J genes are TRBV29-1 and TRBJ2-5; D is undetermined. Trimming cost V 0 bases and J 5 bases, with 16 bases left between them. This CDR3 is built from 15 residues. From germline, CDR1 is SQVTM and CDR2 ANQGSEA. In DNA form, the CDR3 reads TGCAGCGTTGAAGAAGCGACGGTCGGTCTCGAGACCCAGTACTTC. This gives the protein CSVEEATVGLETQYF.

The CDR3 loop reads CASSHRGKSYEQYF. CDR3 sequence (DNA): TGTGCCAGCAGCCACCGGGGAAAATCCTACGAGCAGTACTTC. This chain connects TRBV5-5 to TRBJ2-7, with D possibly matching TRBD2 (5 bases). The V end was cut by 4 bases, the J end by 1 base, with 12 bases between. There are 14 residues in the CDR3. The V gene's germline CDR1 is SGHKS and CDR2 YYEKEE (reference sequence).

This chain uses TRBV6-1 with TRBJ2-7; D gene uncertain. CDR1 is MNHNS and CDR2 is SASEGT in the germline V gene. CDR3 length: 13 residues. Trimming took off 8 bases at V and 4 bases at J, with 15 bases between the two ends. Here the CDR3 DNA reads TGTGCCAGCGGTCACCTAGGGTTATACGAGCAGTACTTC. This translates into CASGHLGLYEQYF.

The chain carries TRBV2 and TRBJ2-2; 7 bases fit TRBD2. From germline, CDR1 is SNHLY and CDR2 FYNNEI. J lost 7 bases, V lost 9 bases, and 14 bases had no gene match. This CDR3 has 15 residues. The CDR3 reads CASGIPAGRVGELFF. The CDR3 coding sequence is TGTGCCAGTGGGATTCCAGCGGGACGGGTCGGGGAGCTGTTTTTT.

CDR3 sequence: CASSPVAGAYQETQYF. The CDR3 DNA reads TGTGCCAGCAGCCCCGTAGCGGGGGCGTACCAAGAGACCCAGTACTTC. V is TRBV7-6 and J is TRBJ2-5, with 9 bases that match TRBD2. Looked up from germline, CDR1 is SGHVS and CDR2 is FNYEAQ. The length of the CDR3 is 16 residues. With 5 bases clipped from V and 0 bases from J, the junction kept 7 bases outside the gene matches.